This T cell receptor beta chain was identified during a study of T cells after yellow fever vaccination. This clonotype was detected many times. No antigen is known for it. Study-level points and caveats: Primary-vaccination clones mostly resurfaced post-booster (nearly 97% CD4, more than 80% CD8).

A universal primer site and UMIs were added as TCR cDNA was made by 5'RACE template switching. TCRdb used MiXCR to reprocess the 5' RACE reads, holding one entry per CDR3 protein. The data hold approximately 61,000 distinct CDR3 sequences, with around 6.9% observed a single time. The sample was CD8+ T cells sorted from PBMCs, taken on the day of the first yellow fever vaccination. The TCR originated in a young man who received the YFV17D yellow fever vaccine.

Here the CDR3 DNA reads TGTGCCAGCAGCCGCATGGGAAGCACAGATACGCAGTATTTT. This translates into CASSRMGSTDTQYF. The V gene is TRBV7-8, the J gene TRBJ2-3; no clear D. The V and J ends lost 5 bases and 0 bases respectively, with 9 bases between them. This CDR3 region has 14 residues. The germline CDR1 and CDR2 sequences are SGHVS and FQNEAQ.